Shown below are 9 T cell receptor beta chains from a single sample sequenced in a study of blood T cells in healthy people across ages. A second PCR of about 7 to 12 cycles used a sample-barcoded 5' primer and a J-beta primer mix. TCRdb reprocessed the 5' RACE reads with MiXCR, giving one entry per CDR3 protein. The sample lists roughly 570,000 distinct CDR3 sequences; roughly 28% were seen once. Sequenced input: blood. Receptors originate from a woman in her 70s in good health.

This clonotype has only a few counts. V is TRBV10-3 and J is TRBJ2-6; TRBD1 might be the D (6 bases). Per germline, CDR1 ENHRY and CDR2 SYGVKD. This CDR3 region has 15 residues. The V and J ends lost 4 bases and 0 bases respectively, with 7 bases between them. This chain's CDR3 is CAISVGGSGANVLTF. The CDR3 DNA reads as TGTGCCATCAGTGTAGGGGGCTCTGGGGCCAACGTCCTGACTTTC.

The chain uses TRBV20-1 and TRBJ2-5; 9 nucleotides match TRBD1. The J call is in doubt because the DNA end fits TRBJ2-7 better. This CDR3 is built from 14 residues. The germline V gene has CDR1 DFQATT and CDR2 SNEGSKA (reference sequence). The CDR3 nucleotides are TGCAGTGCTCTGGGACAGGGACTATCCTACGAGCAGTACTTC. This gives the protein CSALGQGLSYEQYF.

This clonotype was observed at least ten times. The gene calls are TRBV20-1 and TRBJ2-5; D possibly matches TRBD1 or TRBD2 (6 bases each). The CDR3 has 13 amino acids. With 4 bases removed from V and 4 bases from J, the gap between germline ends came to 13 bases. Germline CDR1 reads DFQATT; CDR2 reads SNEGSKA (reference sequence). This CDR3 is CSANKRGRETQYF. CDR3 nucleotide sequence: TGCAGTGCTAATAAACGGGGGCGAGAGACCCAGTACTTC.

The V call is TRBV12-3 or TRBV12-4, the J call TRBJ1-1; D is unresolved. Trimming took off 3 bases at V and 4 bases at J, with 9 bases between the two ends. This CDR3 has 13 residues. CDR3 nucleotide sequence: TGTGCCAGCAGTTTCCGGGAGGTCACTGAAGCTTTCTTT. Translated: CASSFREVTEAFF.

V is TRBV11-2 and J is TRBJ2-5; the D gene is possibly TRBD2 (6 bases). The CDR3 is 15 amino acids. Trimming pared 2 bases from V and 2 bases from J, leaving 12 bases between. Germline assignment: CDR1 SGHAT and CDR2 FQNNGV. DNA of the CDR3: TGTGCCAGCAGCTTACAATTAGCGGCACAAGAGACCCAGTACTTC. Translating gives CASSLQLAAQETQYF. The variable domain in full, completed from reference TRBV11-2 and TRBJ2-5, reads EAGVAQSPRYKIIEKRQSVAFWCNPISGHATLYWYQQILGQGPKLLIQFQNNGVVDDSQLPKDRFSAERLKGVDSTLKIQPAKLEDSAVYLCASSLQLAAQETQYFGPGTRLLVL.

Comment on this clonotype: The junction does not match germline at one end; this may be a read error. The chain couples TRBV6-2 or TRBV6-3 to TRBJ1-1; D not resolved. The CDR3 covers 14 residues. CDR1 and CDR2 from the germline V gene are MNHEY and SVGEGT. In DNA form, the CDR3 reads TGTGCCGGCAGTTACGCTCTGGGGAACACTGAAGCTTTCTTT. It specifies CAGSYALGNTEAFF.

V and J are TRBV6-5 and TRBJ1-2; 9 bases are shared with TRBD1. The CDR3 contains 15 residues. After removal of 2 bases from V and 4 bases from J, the junction contained 5 bases not matched to a gene. Per the germline V gene, CDR1 is MNHEY and CDR2 is SVGAGI. CDR3 region: CASSYKGTGPYGYTF. For the CDR3, the DNA is TGTGCCAGCAGTTACAAGGGGACAGGGCCCTATGGCTACACCTTC.

This clonotype has only a few counts. CDR3 in DNA: TGCGCCAGCAGCCAAGGGGAGGCGGCTGAAGCTTTCTTT. Residues: CASSQGEAAEAFF. The gene calls are TRBV4-3 and TRBJ1-1; no firm D call. CDR1 LGHNA and CDR2 YSLEER come from the germline V gene. V dropped 1 base and J dropped 6 bases, with 9 bases sitting between them. This CDR3 has 13 amino acids.

The chain joins TRBV10-3 to TRBJ2-4; 10 nucleotides align to TRBD2. The CDR3 is made up of 16 amino acids. With 2 bases clipped from V and 1 base from J, the junction kept 2 bases outside the gene matches. From germline, CDR1 is ENHRY and CDR2 SYGVKD. In DNA, the CDR3 is TGTGCCATCAGTGAGACTAGCGGGAATGCCAAAAACATTCAGTACTTC. Translating gives CAISETSGNAKNIQYF.